One sample yielded the 21 T cell receptor beta chains listed below, sequenced in a study of CXCR3-negative and CXCR3-positive naive CD8 T cells. Study results and caveats: Researchers report that CXCR3-positive naive cells carry more hydrophobic TRB CDR3s than CXCR3-negative naive cells.

5' RACE that incorporated UMI labels was used to prepare the TRB cDNA libraries. TCRdb re-called the 5' RACE reads; every CDR3 protein appears as one record, without DNA. The sample's table shows about 130,000 distinct CDR3 sequences. These receptors have no known antigen. Sequenced sample: naive CXCR3+ CD8+ T cells from blood. As to subset: CD45RO-CCR7+CD27+CD95- naive CD8+ T cells expressing CXCR3 (TNR3+). These receptors all stem from a human donor in good health. Some clones in this sample may be carry-over from other donors' samples.

This chain connects TRBV5-5 to TRBJ2-1. Per the germline V gene, CDR1 is SGHKS and CDR2 is YYEKEE (reference sequence). CDR3 length: 13 residues. CDR3 amino acids: CASSDGLRGEQFF.

The V gene is TRBV2, the J gene TRBJ2-7; TCRdb's D gene call, TRBD1, goes unchecked for lack of DNA. Germline CDR1 reads SNHLY; CDR2 reads FYNNEI. The CDR3 spans 14 residues. This chain's CDR3 is CASNAGQGKDEQYF.

This CDR3 is CASSLGGRNSYEQYF. This chain joins TRBV13 and TRBJ2-7; TCRdb indicates TRBD1, and absent DNA this call remains unverified. Germline CDR1 PRHDT, CDR2 FYEKMQ (reference sequence). CDR3 length: 15 residues.

This chain uses TRBV12-3 or TRBV12-4 with TRBJ2-7. The CDR3 length is 14 residues. The CDR3 reads CASSSGVSSYEQYF.

The V gene is TRBV9, the J gene TRBJ2-3. The germline V gene encodes CDR1 SGDLS and CDR2 YYNGEE. The CDR3 loop spans 12 amino acids. The CDR3 loop is CASRQITDTQYF.

This rearrangement joins TRBV11-2 to TRBJ2-1. The length of the CDR3 is 13 residues. Germline CDR1 is SGHAT and CDR2 is FQNNGV. This CDR3 reads CASSPTLNPEQFF.

This CDR3 is CASSEGLAGGIYEQYF. The rearrangement links TRBV2 to TRBJ2-7; without DNA, the TCRdb call of TRBD1 cannot be checked. The germline CDR1 and CDR2 sequences are SNHLY and FYNNEI. The CDR3 is made up of 16 amino acids. Combining the CDR3 with reference TRBV2 and TRBJ2-7 gives the whole variable domain EPEVTQTPSHQVTQMGQEVILRCVPISNHLYFYWYRQILGQKVEFLVSFYNNEISEKSEIFDDQFSVERPDGSNFTLKIRSTKLEDSAMYFCASSEGLAGGIYEQYFGPGTRLTVT.

The chain links TRBV12-3 or TRBV12-4 to TRBJ1-2; TCRdb indicates TRBD1, and absent DNA this call remains unverified. CDR3 length: 15 amino acids. The CDR3 region is CASSSPGQSSYGYTF.

The chain recombines TRBV4-3 with TRBJ2-6. Germline-derived CDR1 and CDR2 are LGHNA and YSLEER. The CDR3 extends over 13 amino acids. The CDR3 loop is CASSPQGANVLTF.

The chain combines TRBV28 with TRBJ2-7; the D call of TRBD1 rests on TCRdb alone, since no DNA is present to check it. The CDR3 contains 12 residues. Germline V lookup: CDR1 MDHEN, CDR2 SYDVKM. The CDR3 spells CASSEDNYEQYF.

This chain joins TRBV28 and TRBJ2-7; checking the TCRdb D call of TRBD1 is not possible without DNA. Germline V lookup: CDR1 MDHEN, CDR2 SYDVKM. The CDR3 totals 12 residues. The CDR3 reads CASSRDSHEQYF.

The chain combines TRBV4-1 with TRBJ2-1; the TCRdb D gene call, TRBD1, has no DNA to confirm it. In germline, CDR1 is MGHRA, CDR2 YSYEKL. This CDR3 spans 13 amino acids. The CDR3 loop reads CASSWRVYNEQFF.

The chain combines TRBV21-1 with TRBJ2-7. TRBV21-1 is a pseudogene. This CDR3 is built from 11 residues. This CDR3 reads CASTDGYEQYF.

This chain links TRBV28 with TRBJ2-1; with no DNA, the TCRdb D assignment of TRBD2 cannot be verified. This CDR3 is 16 amino acids long. CDR1 and CDR2 (germline): MDHEN, SYDVKM. The CDR3 here is CASSLRGGGSYNEQFF.

The V gene is TRBV6-5, the J gene TRBJ2-5. This CDR3 has 17 amino acids. Germline loops: CDR1 MNHEY, CDR2 SVGAGI. The CDR3 protein is CASSYRHLVYKQETQYF.

The chain joins TRBV19 to TRBJ2-5. Germline lookup yields CDR1 LNHDA and CDR2 SQIVND (reference sequence). CDR3 length: 13 residues. The CDR3 loop is CASRRTFQETQYF.

This chain uses TRBV19 with TRBJ2-2; TCRdb's D call, TRBD1, is unchecked because there is no DNA. There are 17 residues in the CDR3. Germline V CDR1 and CDR2: LNHDA, SQIVND (reference sequence). The CDR3 spells CASSIGRTGWNTGELFF.

V usage is TRBV7-8 and J usage is TRBJ2-5; as DNA is missing, the TRBD1 call by TCRdb cannot be tested. CDR3 size: 17 residues. Germline V gene lookup returns CDR1 SGHVS and CDR2 FQNEAQ. This CDR3 reads CASSLALSGWDQETQYF.

The V and J genes are TRBV5-6 and TRBJ2-7; TCRdb designates TRBD2, a call that cannot be tested without DNA. Germline lookup yields CDR1 SGHDT and CDR2 YYEEEE. This CDR3 is 15 amino acids long. CDR3 loop: CASSYPRGPSYEQYF.

The chain recombines TRBV7-9 with TRBJ1-1. Germline values: CDR1 SEHNR, CDR2 FQNEAQ (reference sequence). This CDR3 spans 15 amino acids. CDR3 region: CASSPRQNVSPEAFF.

V and J are TRBV28 and TRBJ2-7; the D call from TCRdb, TRBD1, cannot be confirmed without DNA. The CDR3 loop spans 17 amino acids. Per the germline V gene, CDR1 is MDHEN and CDR2 is SYDVKM. CDR3 amino acids: CASSLFPWTGGSYEQYF.